The 20 T cell receptor beta chains reported below all come from one sample, sequenced in a study of cytomegalovirus exposure and HLA in healthy donors. The assay was immunoSEQ multiplex PCR, and TCRdb's table has in-frame clones only and misses some. The sample yields 65,000 to 85,000 clones, roughly 96% seen once. Specimen: PBMCs. The receptors derive from a young woman in good health and CMV-seronegative.

V and J are TRBV19 and TRBJ1-5; 7 bases agree with TRBD1. This CDR3 is 13 amino acids long. Germline V gene lookup returns CDR1 LNHDA and CDR2 SQIVND (reference sequence). J gave up 9 bases and V 7 bases, and 9 bases lay outside the gene matches. The CDR3 protein is CASTATGSTPQHF. The CDR3 DNA sequence: TGTGCCAGTACCGCGACAGGGTCGACGCCCCAGCATTTT. The full variable domain, rest sourced from reference TRBV19 and TRBJ1-5, is DGGITQSPKYLFRKEGQNVTLSCEQNLNHDAMYWYRQDPGQGLRLIYYSQIVNDFQKGDIAEGYSVSREKKESFPLTVTSAQKNPTAFYLCASTATGSTPQHFGDGTRLSIL.

The chain is built from TRBV10-3 and TRBJ1-5; TRBD1 matches at 9 bases. Germline values: CDR1 ENHRY, CDR2 SYGVKD. The CDR3 is 16 residues long. The J segment lost 0 bases and the V segment lost 11 bases, leaving 11 bases of the junction unmatched. CDR3 region: CASRNGQGLSNQPQHF. The CDR3 DNA reads as TGTGCCTCCAGGAATGGACAGGGGCTTAGCAATCAGCCCCAGCATTTT.

CDR3 in amino acids: CASSLGQFGEQYF. The CDR3 DNA reads as TGTGCCAGCAGCTTAGGACAGTTCGGTGAGCAGTACTTC. The chain is built from TRBV7-2 and TRBJ2-7, with D maybe TRBD1 (5 bases). Trimming shortened V by 1 base and J by 7 bases, and 11 bases separated the two germline ends. The CDR3 has 13 amino acids. The germline CDR1 and CDR2 sequences are SGHTA and FQGNSA.

The J gene is TRBJ2-3, the V gene TRBV27; 8 bases fit TRBD1. The CDR3 extends over 15 amino acids. V lost 3 bases and J lost 0; bases outside the gene matches: 2. The germline gives CDR1 MNHEY, CDR2 SMNVEV (reference sequence). The CDR3 region has the DNA TGTGCCAGCAGTTTCCAGGGGGCTAGCACAGATACGCAGTATTTT. Encoded protein: CASSFQGASTDTQYF.

The CDR3 is CSALRDRRAFF. Here the CDR3 DNA reads TGCAGTGCCCTCAGAGACAGGCGAGCTTTCTTT. The genes are TRBV20-1 and TRBJ1-1; possible D gene TRBD1, 6 bases. V was cut by 6 bases and J by 10 bases, with 15 bases left in between. This CDR3 is 11 amino acids long. Germline V lookup: CDR1 DFQATT, CDR2 SNEGSKA (reference sequence).

The chain joins TRBV18 to TRBJ2-2, with a tentative D call TRBD1 (6 bases). This CDR3 region has 14 residues. CDR1 and CDR2 (germline): KGHSH, LQKENI. V shed 4 bases and J shed 4 bases, with 10 bases lying between them. This CDR3 is CASSRDIATGELFF. The CDR3 nucleotides are TGTGCCAGCTCACGGGACATCGCCACCGGGGAGCTGTTTTTT.

The rearrangement joins TRBV19 to TRBJ2-7; tentative D call: TRBD2 (6 bases). Germline loops: CDR1 LNHDA, CDR2 SQIVND (reference sequence). Trimming took 1 base from V and 0 from J, leaving 10 bases between them. The CDR3 covers 15 residues. CDR3 amino acids: CASSIGGDPSYEQYF. The CDR3 DNA follows: TGTGCCAGTAGTATAGGGGGGGACCCCTCCTACGAGCAGTACTTC.

This clone was seen only once. The gene calls are TRBV4-3 and TRBJ2-5; 7 bases are a match to TRBD2. This CDR3 contains 15 residues. V lost 1 base to trimming and J lost 1 base; unmatched junction nucleotides: 3. Germline assignment: CDR1 LGHNA and CDR2 YSLEER. The CDR3 DNA is TGCGCCAGCAGCCAAGTCACGGGGGGCCAAGAGACCCAGTACTTC. The encoded protein is CASSQVTGGQETQYF.

The rearrangement uses TRBV27 and TRBJ1-2; 9 bases line up with TRBD1. The germline gives CDR1 MNHEY, CDR2 SMNVEV (reference sequence). After removal of 6 bases from V and 8 bases from J, the junction contained 13 bases not matched to a gene. CDR3 length equals 15 residues. CDR3 amino acids: CASRATGTGLSGYTF. CDR3 bases: TGTGCCAGCAGGGCCACCGGGACAGGGCTCTCCGGCTACACCTTC.

The chain links TRBV10-1 to TRBJ1-1; maybe TRBD1 (6 bases). The V end was cut by 4 bases, the J end by 4 bases, with 19 bases between. The CDR3 runs 16 residues. From germline, CDR1 is WNHNN and CDR2 SYGVQD (reference sequence). CDR3 residues: CASSGGGGFGFTEAFF. In nucleotides, the CDR3 is TGCGCCAGCAGTGGAGGGGGAGGGTTCGGATTCACTGAAGCTTTCTTT.

The chain joins TRBV4-1 to TRBJ1-2; D is unclear. CDR3 length: 12 amino acids. V shed 3 bases and J shed 3 bases, with 5 bases lying between them. The germline CDR1 and CDR2 sequences are MGHRA and YSYEKL. CDR3: CASSQDYYGYTF. DNA of the CDR3: TGCGCCAGCAGCCAGGACTACTATGGCTACACCTTC.

V and J are TRBV5-6 and TRBJ2-5; D gene unclear. CDR1 SGHDT and CDR2 YYEEEE come from the germline V gene. The V end was cut by 1 base, the J end by 5 bases, with 6 bases between. The CDR3 has 12 amino acids. CDR3 loop: CASSLLEETQYF. DNA of the CDR3: TGTGCCAGCAGCTTGCTAGAGGAGACCCAGTACTTC. The full variable domain, completed using reference TRBV5-6 and TRBJ2-5, is DAGVTQSPTHLIKTRGQQVTLRCSPKSGHDTVSWYQQALGQGPQFIFQYYEEEERQRGNFPDRFSGHQFPNYSSELNVNALLLGDSALYLCASSLLEETQYFGPGTRLLVL.

This clone showed up just once. The chain recombines TRBV29-1 with TRBJ2-1; 12 bases fit TRBD2. The CDR3 length is 15 residues. Germline V CDR1 and CDR2: SQVTM, ANQGSEA. The V gene end was trimmed by 4 bases and the J gene end by 3 bases; junction bases not matched to a gene: 4. CDR3 DNA: TGCAGCGTTGGGGGGACTAGCGGGTACTACAATGAGCAGTTCTTC. Its translation is CSVGGTSGYYNEQFF.

This chain uses TRBV2 with TRBJ1-3; 9 bases fit TRBD1. V gave up 5 bases and J gave up 7 bases; unmatched junction bases: 9. There are 15 residues in the CDR3. Germline CDR1 is SNHLY and CDR2 is FYNNEI. The CDR3, as DNA: TGTGCCAGCAGTTTATCACAGGGGGCTCGCAACACCATATATTTT. Translation: CASSLSQGARNTIYF.

The J gene is TRBJ2-7, the V gene TRBV19; unclear D gene. Per germline, CDR1 LNHDA and CDR2 SQIVND (reference sequence). The CDR3 sequence is 14 residues long. V dropped 7 bases and J dropped 5 bases, with 18 bases sitting between them. The CDR3 nucleotides read TGTGCCAGTAAGAGCCCTTCGCCCTTCCACGAGCAGTACTTC. It translates to CASKSPSPFHEQYF.

The chain links TRBV7-2 to TRBJ2-1, with TRBD1 as a possible D gene (5 bases). Trimming stripped 1 base from V and 1 base from J, with 11 bases between. The CDR3 runs to 16 residues. CDR1 is SGHTA and CDR2 is FQGNSA in the germline V gene. The CDR3 loop is CASSLGGTLSYNEQFF. CDR3 nucleotides: TGTGCCAGCAGCTTAGGGGGCACCCTATCCTACAATGAGCAGTTCTTC.

V gene TRBV6-5 combines with J gene TRBJ2-7; 8 bases match TRBD1. CDR3 length: 15 amino acids. Germline CDR1 is MNHEY and CDR2 is SVGAGI. The J segment lost 3 bases and the V segment lost 4 bases, leaving 8 bases of the junction unmatched. The CDR3 reads CASSFPRQGRYEQYF. The CDR3 DNA reads as TGTGCCAGCAGTTTCCCCAGACAGGGGCGCTACGAGCAGTACTTC.

J is TRBJ2-1 and V is TRBV28, with 9 nucleotides matching TRBD2. V lost 4 bases and J lost 9; bases outside the gene matches: 19. Germline V gene data show CDR1 as MDHEN and CDR2 as SYDVKM. The CDR3 extends over 18 amino acids. In DNA form, the CDR3 reads TGTGCCAGCAGTTACTCCCTCCGGACTAGCGCCGAGGGTGTTGAGCAGTTCTTC. Its protein product is CASSYSLRTSAEGVEQFF.

V gene TRBV28 combines with J gene TRBJ2-1, with a possible D match to TRBD2 (5 bases). The germline gives CDR1 MDHEN, CDR2 SYDVKM. V was trimmed by 5 bases and J by 0 bases, leaving 8 bases between them. This CDR3 has 14 amino acids. CDR3 sequence: CASSPGSSYNEQFF. The CDR3 DNA reads as TGTGCCAGCAGTCCGGGAAGCTCCTACAATGAGCAGTTCTTC.

The chain uses TRBV9 and TRBJ2-1; 9 bases are a match to TRBD2. This CDR3 region has 16 residues. The V segment lost 4 bases and the J segment 3 bases; nucleotides outside the gene matches: 8. Germline V lookup: CDR1 SGDLS, CDR2 YYNGEE. This CDR3 is CASSPSSGTYYNEQFF. In DNA form, the CDR3 reads TGTGCCAGCAGCCCTTCTAGCGGGACCTACTACAATGAGCAGTTCTTC.